These T cell receptor beta chains were read from a single sample in a study of blood T cell repertoires in COVID-19. Profiling relied on immunoSEQ multiplex PCR, and the TCRdb table lists in-frame clones only, not all of them. The sample has around 170,000 clones, around four fifths seen once. Sequencing input: PBMCs or T cells enriched from blood (not recorded which). These receptors were taken from a woman aged 45-65 years who had recovered from COVID-19. The CDR3 runs from the conserved cysteine through the conserved F or W. The D gene is left open where the match is weak. Size is omitted from some rows. Given values are once, few, many or a class for expanded clones.

d_call	j_call	clone_size	v_call	cdr3_length	cdr3_aa	cdr3_nt
TRBD1	TRBJ2-3	few	TRBV19	13	CASRGSSTDTQYF	TGTGCCAGCAGGGGGTCCAGCACAGATACGCAGTATTTT
TRBD1	TRBJ1-2	.	TRBV24-1	13	CATQTGPSGGYTF	TGTGCCACCCAGACAGGGCCCTCGGGAGGCTACACCTTC
.	TRBJ1-5	.	TRBV4-1	16	CASSQVSGASNQPQHF	TGCGCCAGCAGCCAAGTATCAGGGGCCAGCAATCAGCCCCAGCATTTT
.	TRBJ2-1	.	TRBV14	11	CASSQRNEQFF	TGTGCCAGCAGCCAACGCAATGAGCAGTTCTTC
TRBD2	TRBJ2-1	.	TRBV5-1	23	CASSSHRDSSGLAGGPLRNEQFF	TGCGCCAGCAGCTCCCACAGGGACAGCTCAGGACTAGCGGGAGGGCCTCTAAGGAATGAGCAGTTCTTC
TRBD1	TRBJ1-5	.	TRBV6-2/TRBV6-3	16	CASSPQGAKANQPQHF	TGTGCCAGCAGTCCGCAGGGGGCGAAGGCCAATCAGCCCCAGCATTTT
.	TRBJ2-6	.	TRBV12-5	16	CASGLVSLSGANVLTF	TGTGCTAGTGGTTTGGTAAGCCTCTCTGGGGCCAACGTCCTGACTTTC
.	TRBJ1-5	.	TRBV5-4	10	CASSDQPQHF	TGTGCCAGCTCCGATCAGCCCCAGCATTTT
.	TRBJ1-1	.	TRBV5-3	13	CAREQNGNTEAFF	TGTGCCAGAGAACAGAATGGGAACACTGAAGCTTTCTTT
TRBD1	TRBJ1-1	.	TRBV28	14	CASSRAGGQGEAFF	TGTGCCAGCAGTCGGGCAGGGGGCCAGGGAGAAGCTTTCTTT
.	TRBJ1-3	once	TRBV18	13	CASSPSSGNTIYF	TGTGCCAGCTCCCCCTCTTCCGGGAACACCATATATTTT
.	TRBJ1-2	.	TRBV7-2	14	CASSWDGGSDGYTF	TGTGCCAGCAGCTGGGATGGGGGGTCAGACGGCTACACCTTC
.	TRBJ2-7	.	TRBV7-6	15	CASSSTGPAGPEQYF	TGTGCCAGCAGCTCGACCGGGCCCGCGGGGCCCGAGCAGTACTTC
TRBD1	TRBJ2-2	.	TRBV7-9	17	CASSEATGMGNTGELFF	TGTGCCAGCAGCGAAGCGACAGGGATGGGGAACACCGGGGAGCTGTTTTTT
TRBD1	TRBJ2-1	few	TRBV29-1	13	CSARTGGYNEQFF	TGCAGCGCCAGGACAGGGGGGTACAATGAGCAGTTCTTC
.	TRBJ2-1	.	TRBV9	12	CASSVGVHEQFF	TGTGCCAGCAGCGTAGGAGTCCATGAGCAGTTCTTC
.	TRBJ2-2	few	TRBV29-1	16	CSVGTGVFANTGELFF	TGCAGCGTGGGGACGGGAGTTTTTGCGAACACCGGGGAGCTGTTTTTT
.	TRBJ1-6	.	TRBV7-3	16	CASSLSPQFSDSPLHF	TGTGCCAGCAGCTTAAGCCCACAGTTCTCGGATTCACCCCTCCACTTT
TRBD1	TRBJ1-2	.	TRBV13	14	CASRDEGANYGYTF	TGTGCCAGCAGGGACGAGGGGGCGAACTATGGCTACACCTTC
TRBD2	TRBJ2-7	once	TRBV27	14	CASSFLRGEGEQYF	TGTGCCAGCAGTTTTTTACGAGGGGAGGGCGAGCAGTACTTC
.	TRBJ1-1	.	TRBV3-1/TRBV3-2	15	CASSQGSGYGTEAFF	TGTGCCAGCAGCCAAGGGTCCGGGTATGGTACTGAAGCTTTCTTT
.	TRBJ2-1	.	TRBV18	13	CASSPGVAGEQFF	TGTGCCAGCTCACCAGGAGTGGCTGGAGAGCAGTTCTTC
.	TRBJ1-2	.	TRBV7-2	11	CASSQGAGDTF	TGTGCCAGCTCCCAAGGGGCGGGGGACACCTTC
.	TRBJ1-2	.	TRBV6-5	13	CASSSPGGYGYTF	TGTGCCAGCAGTTCTCCCGGGGGCTATGGCTACACCTTC
TRBD1	TRBJ1-1	.	TRBV19	17	CASSIRGEGQGYTEAFF	TGTGCCAGTAGTATAAGGGGGGAGGGACAGGGTTACACTGAAGCTTTCTTT
TRBD2	TRBJ2-2	once	TRBV9	19	CASSVYLGLAGGTTGELFF	TGTGCCAGCAGCGTCTACCTCGGACTAGCGGGAGGTACCACCGGGGAGCTGTTTTTT
TRBD2	TRBJ2-7	.	TRBV7-2	16	CASSFSSGRNSYEQYF	TGTGCCAGCAGCTTTTCTAGCGGGCGTAACTCCTACGAGCAGTACTTC
TRBD1	TRBJ1-4	.	TRBV7-6	15	CASSPSRGIGEKLFF	TGTGCCAGCAGCCCATCCAGGGGGATCGGTGAAAAACTGTTTTTT
TRBD1	TRBJ1-6	.	TRBV7-3	13	CASSPGGNSPLHF	TGTGCCAGCAGTCCAGGGGGGAATTCACCCCTCCACTTT
TRBD2	TRBJ2-2	once	TRBV18	18	CASSPSLAGQRNTGELFF	TGTGCCAGCTCACCTAGTCTAGCGGGTCAGAGGAACACCGGGGAGCTGTTTTTT
.	TRBJ2-7	.	TRBV18	15	CASSPSAGDSYEQYF	TGTGCCAGCTCACCTTCCGCAGGGGACTCCTACGAGCAGTACTTC
TRBD1	TRBJ1-5	.	TRBV4-3	15	CASSQEGQGVQPQHF	TGCGCCAGCAGCCAAGAGGGACAGGGGGTACAGCCCCAGCATTTT
.	TRBJ2-1	once	TRBV11-3	14	CASSLGTSYNEQFF	TGTGCCAGCAGCTTAGGTACTAGCTACAATGAGCAGTTCTTC
TRBD2	TRBJ2-1	.	TRBV14	14	CASSRTSGYNEQFF	TGTGCCAGCAGCCGGACTAGCGGCTACAATGAGCAGTTCTTC
TRBD1	TRBJ2-3	.	TRBV28	18	CASTLNRTGLTYTDTQYF	TGTGCCAGCACCCTTAACAGGACAGGACTCACCTACACAGATACGCAGTATTTT
.	TRBJ1-6	.	TRBV19	12	CASTQANSPLHF	TGTGCCAGTACGCAGGCTAATTCACCCCTCCACTTT
.	TRBJ1-2	.	TRBV28	14	CATHTGLTNYGYTF	TGTGCCACCCATACAGGGCTCACTAACTATGGCTACACCTTC
.	TRBJ1-3	.	TRBV3-1/TRBV3-2	15	CASSQDLSSGNTIYF	TGTGCCAGCAGCCAAGATCTCAGCTCTGGAAACACCATATATTTT
.	TRBJ2-2	.	TRBV10-3	12	CAISGGAGELFF	TGTGCCATCAGTGGGGGAGCCGGGGAGCTGTTTTTT
.	TRBJ2-5	.	TRBV14	14	CASSQGTLGETQYF	TGTGCCAGCAGCCAAGGAACCCTCGGAGAGACCCAGTACTTC
.	TRBJ2-4	.	TRBV5-1	14	CASSLIPAKNIQYF	TGCGCCAGCAGCTTGATCCCGGCCAAAAACATTCAGTACTTC
.	TRBJ1-6	.	TRBV7-2	16	CASSLDGRGGRTSLHF	TGTGCCAGCAGCTTAGATGGTCGGGGGGGCCGGACGTCCCTCCACTTT
TRBD1	TRBJ2-7	few	TRBV19	13	CASSRDSSYEQYF	TGTGCCAGTAGTCGGGACAGCTCCTACGAGCAGTACTTC